This T cell receptor (beta chain) comes out of a study of neoadjuvant anti-PD-1 for oral cavity cancer. At the level of the study: Most patients had three to four biweekly doses of 3 mg/kg nivolumab before resection. Non-progressing patients received a fourth nivolumab dose near day 43, then surgery on days 50-56.

As for time point: after neoadjuvant nivolumab, at surgical resection. Patients had newly diagnosed, untreated stage II-IVA oral cavity squamous cell carcinoma. Trimming stripped 5 bases from V and 3 bases from J, with 14 bases between. The germline V gene encodes CDR1 SGHRS and CDR2 YFSETQ. This CDR3 region has 14 residues. Clones were read by immunoSEQ multiplex PCR, and TCRdb kept only the in-frame ones, dropping some. The sample yields tens of thousands of clones, about 27% seen once. This sample comprised tumor tissue, obtained after nivolumab (anti-PD-1) treatment. The source of this sequence is a person between 35 and 79 years old with oral cavity squamous cell carcinoma. The rearrangement uses TRBV5-1 and TRBJ2-5, with D perhaps being TRBD1 or TRBD2 (5 bases each). The CDR3 sequence is CASSSGRGEETQYF. For the CDR3, the DNA is TGCGCCAGCAGTTCGGGACGGGGAGAAGAGACCCAGTACTTC.